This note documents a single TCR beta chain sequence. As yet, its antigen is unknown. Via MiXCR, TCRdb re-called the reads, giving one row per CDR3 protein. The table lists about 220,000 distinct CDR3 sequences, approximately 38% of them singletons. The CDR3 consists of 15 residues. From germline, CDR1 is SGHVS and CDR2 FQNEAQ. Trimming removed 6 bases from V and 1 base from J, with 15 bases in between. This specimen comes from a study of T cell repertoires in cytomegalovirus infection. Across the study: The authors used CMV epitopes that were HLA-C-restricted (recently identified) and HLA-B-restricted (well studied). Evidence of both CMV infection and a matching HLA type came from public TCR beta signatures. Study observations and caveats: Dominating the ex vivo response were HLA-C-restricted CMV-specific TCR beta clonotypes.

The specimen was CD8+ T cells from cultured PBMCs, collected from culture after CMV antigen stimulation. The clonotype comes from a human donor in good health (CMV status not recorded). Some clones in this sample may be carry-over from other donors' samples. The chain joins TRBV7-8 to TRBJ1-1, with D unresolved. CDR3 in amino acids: CASRIHSAQNTEAFF. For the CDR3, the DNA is TGTGCCAGCAGGATACACAGCGCCCAGAACACTGAAGCTTTCTTT. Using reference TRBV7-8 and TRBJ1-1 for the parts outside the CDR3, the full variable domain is GAGVSQSPRYKVAKRGQDVALRCDPISGHVSLFWYQQALGQGPEFLTYFQNEAQLDKSGLPSDRFFAERPEGSVSTLKIQRTQQEDSAVYLCASRIHSAQNTEAFFGQGTRLTVV.